These 3 T cell receptor beta chains originate from one sample sequenced in a study of early T cells in non-severe SARS-CoV-2 infection. TCRdb itself ran the 5' RACE reads through MiXCR, one entry per CDR3 protein. The data hold about 39,000 distinct CDR3 sequences, with 6% to 8.5% observed a single time. What was sequenced was whole blood. These receptors originate from an adult who was a healthcare worker with PCR-confirmed SARS-CoV-2 infection or an uninfected control (not recorded which).

There are many counts of this clonotype. V is TRBV5-6 and J is TRBJ2-5, with 7 nucleotides matching TRBD1. Germline V gives CDR1 SGHDT, CDR2 YYEEEE. This CDR3 region has 13 residues. J was trimmed by 4 bases and V by 3 bases; bases with no gene match: 3. The CDR3 protein is CASSSTGTETQYF. In DNA form, the CDR3 reads TGTGCCAGCAGCTCGACAGGGACAGAGACCCAGTACTTC.

The table lists this clonotype with many counts. The V gene is TRBV4-3, the J gene TRBJ1-3; no definite D call. Germline assignment: CDR1 LGHNA and CDR2 YSLEER. V was clipped by 0 bases and J by 4 bases, with 4 bases between them. The CDR3 extends over 13 amino acids. CDR3 loop: CASSQDRGNTIYF. The CDR3 DNA reads as TGCGCCAGCAGCCAAGATCGAGGAAACACCATATATTTT.

This clonotype came up many times. The chain is built from TRBV12-3 or TRBV12-4 and TRBJ1-2, with unresolved D. The CDR3 length is 11 residues. The V end lost 10 bases, the J end lost 8 bases, and 14 bases lay between the germline ends. CDR3 nucleotide sequence: TGTGCCACTACTCGGGTTTACGGCTACACCTTC. Amino acid sequence: CATTRVYGYTF.